One T cell receptor beta chain is described in this entry. The antigen is unknown. The data originate from a study of cytomegalovirus exposure and HLA in healthy donors. Study background: Assignment to the Caucasian-associated ancestry cluster applied to around four fifths of the approximately 370 genotyped donors.

Regarding the study as a whole: Per published reports, the classifier diagnosed cytomegalovirus status with high specificity and sensitivity. The study designated roughly 150 TCR beta chains cytomegalovirus-associated.

This CDR3 is 18 amino acids long. V lost 5 bases, J lost 0 bases, and 10 bases stayed unmatched. CDR1 is PRHDT, CDR2 FYEKMQ, per germline (reference sequence). The PCR was carried out with 60 Vbeta primers and 13 Jbeta primers. Clones were read by immunoSEQ multiplex PCR, and TCRdb kept only the in-frame ones, dropping some. The sample has over 150,000 clones; 75% to 85% are singletons. The sample taken for sequencing was PBMCs. V usage is TRBV13 and J usage is TRBJ2-6; 7 nucleotides match TRBD1. The receptor was isolated from a man aged 30 to 39 in good health and CMV-seropositive. DNA for the CDR3: TGTGCCAGCAGCCGTTCGGGACAGCTACTCTCTGGGGCCAACGTCCTGACTTTC. Translating gives CASSRSGQLLSGANVLTF.